This T cell receptor (beta chain) was sequenced in a study of cytomegalovirus exposure and HLA in healthy donors. The study ran its PCR with 60 Vbeta and 13 Jbeta primers. Libraries were prepared by immunoSEQ multiplex PCR; TCRdb keeps only in-frame clonotypes and omits some of them. Among approximately 100,000 clones, 70% to 85% were seen once, and the ten largest hold approximately 11%. The germline V gene has CDR1 SGHKS and CDR2 YYEKEE (reference sequence). V lost 0 bases to trimming and J lost 10 bases, with 4 bases between them. The CDR3 length is 11 residues. This chain uses TRBV5-5 with TRBJ1-4; D remains unclear. This TCR was sampled from a man between 35 and 55 years old in good health and CMV-seropositive. The sequencing sample was made of PBMCs. The CDR3 is CASSLAGKLFF. CDR3 bases: TGTGCCAGCAGCTTGGCGGGAAAACTGTTTTTT. Based on the CDR3 plus reference TRBV5-5 and TRBJ1-4, the full variable domain is DAGVTQSPTHLIKTRGQQVTLRCSPISGHKSVSWYQQVLGQGPQFIFQYYEKEERGRGNFPDRFSARQFPNYSSELNVNALLLGDSALYLCASSLAGKLFFGSGTQLSVL.